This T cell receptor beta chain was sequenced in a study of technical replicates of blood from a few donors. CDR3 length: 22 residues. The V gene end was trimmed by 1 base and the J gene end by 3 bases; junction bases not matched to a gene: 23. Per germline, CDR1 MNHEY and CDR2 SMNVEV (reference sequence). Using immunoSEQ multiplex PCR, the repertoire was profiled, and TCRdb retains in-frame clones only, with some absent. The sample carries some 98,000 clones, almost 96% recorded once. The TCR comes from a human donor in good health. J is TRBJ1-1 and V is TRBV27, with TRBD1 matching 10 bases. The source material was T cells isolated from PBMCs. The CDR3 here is CASSLLRITPGQGGFTYTEAFF. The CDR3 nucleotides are TGTGCCAGCAGTTTATTGAGAATCACTCCAGGACAGGGGGGCTTTACGTACACTGAAGCTTTCTTT.